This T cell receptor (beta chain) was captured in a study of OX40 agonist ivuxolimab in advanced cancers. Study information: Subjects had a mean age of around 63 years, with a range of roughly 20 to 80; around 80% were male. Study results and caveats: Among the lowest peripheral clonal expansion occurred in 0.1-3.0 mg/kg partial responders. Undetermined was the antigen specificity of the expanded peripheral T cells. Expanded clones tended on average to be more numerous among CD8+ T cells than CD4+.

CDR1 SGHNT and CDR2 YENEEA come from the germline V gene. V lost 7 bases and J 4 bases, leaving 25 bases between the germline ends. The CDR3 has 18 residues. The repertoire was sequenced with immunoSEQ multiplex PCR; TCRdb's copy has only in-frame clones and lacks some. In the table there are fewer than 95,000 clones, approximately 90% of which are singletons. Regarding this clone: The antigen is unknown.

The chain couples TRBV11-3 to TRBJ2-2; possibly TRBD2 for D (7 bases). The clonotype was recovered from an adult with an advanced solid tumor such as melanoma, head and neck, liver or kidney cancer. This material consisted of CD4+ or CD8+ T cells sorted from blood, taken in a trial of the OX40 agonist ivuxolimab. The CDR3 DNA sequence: TGTGCCAGCACCCGAGGGGGAGGGCCATATTCTGGCACCGGGGAGCTGTTTTTT. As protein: CASTRGGGPYSGTGELFF.